A selection of T cell receptor beta chains follows, all from one sample in a study of early T cells in non-severe SARS-CoV-2 infection. TCRdb independently ran MiXCR on the 5' RACE reads; one entry per CDR3 protein. Of about 62,000 distinct CDR3 sequences listed, roughly 8.8% were seen once; the top ten hold over 1%. Specimen: whole blood. The source of these receptors is an adult who was a healthcare worker with PCR-confirmed SARS-CoV-2 infection or an uninfected control (not recorded which). The CDR3 runs from the conserved cysteine through the conserved F or W. D genes are given only for firm matches. Clone sizes are given selectively: once, few, many, or a class where the clone is expanded.

j_call clone_size d_call v_call cdr3_nt cdr3_aa
TRBJ2-3 NA NA TRBV5-1 TGCGCCAGCAAGGGGGGAAGCACAGATACGCAGTATTTT CASKGGSTDTQYF
TRBJ1-1 few TRBD1 TRBV18 TGTGCCAGCTCACCGACTGACAGGGCTTCCACTGAAGCTTTCTTT CASSPTDRASTEAFF
TRBJ2-2 NA NA TRBV7-3 TGTGCCAGCAGCTTAAGCAGGGAAAGAGGGGAGCTGTTTTTT CASSLSRERGELFF
TRBJ2-2 few TRBD1 TRBV12-3/TRBV12-4 TGTGCCAACAGTACAAACAGGGGGCTTAAGGCCGGGGAGCTGTTTTTT CANSTNRGLKAGELFF
TRBJ2-5 many NA TRBV5-4 TGTGCCAGCAGCCAAAGGACTGGAAAAGAGACCCAGTACTTC CASSQRTGKETQYF
TRBJ2-2 few NA TRBV5-4 TGTGCCAGCAGCCCGGGACCATTTACCGGGGAGCTGTTTTTT CASSPGPFTGELFF
TRBJ1-1 few TRBD1 TRBV6-5 TGTGCCAGTGCCGACAGGGACGACACTGAAGCTTTCTTT CASADRDDTEAFF
TRBJ1-3 many NA TRBV4-1 TGCGCCAGCAGCCAAGCTAACAGGGTGTTCTCTGGAAACACCATATATTTT CASSQANRVFSGNTIYF
TRBJ2-3 few TRBD1 TRBV5-8 TGTGCCAGCAGCTCCGGGACAGTCTTCACAGATACGCAGTATTTT CASSSGTVFTDTQYF
TRBJ2-4 NA NA TRBV9 TGTGCCAGCAGCCCAGACACCGGCAACATTCAGTACTTC CASSPDTGNIQYF
TRBJ1-4 few NA TRBV12-3/TRBV12-4 TGTGCCAGCAGTTTGACACATTTTAATGAAAAACTGTTTTTT CASSLTHFNEKLFF
TRBJ2-5 NA NA TRBV5-4 TGTGCCAGCAGCTCGGGAGACAGGGTGAGGGAGACCCAGTACTTC CASSSGDRVRETQYF
TRBJ2-6 NA NA TRBV5-4 TGTGCCAGCAGCGGGAGAGACTCTGGGGCCAACGTCCTGACTTTC CASSGRDSGANVLTF